This TCR beta chain was obtained from a study of blood T cell repertoires in COVID-19. Overall study context: Some COVID-19 samples were acute and others convalescent; all came from the United States, Italy and Spain.

Clones were sequenced by immunoSEQ multiplex PCR, and TCRdb holds only the in-frame ones, with some missing. The data contain roughly 310,000 clones, roughly nine tenths of them singletons. Germline CDR1 and CDR2: SGHAT and FQNNGV. The ends were cut back, 4 bases at V and 2 bases at J, with 15 bases in the middle. The CDR3 sequence is 15 residues long. Participants spanned ages about 18 to 90 years and resided in around 25 US areas. Grouping used clinical history reported by participants in a survey and questionnaire. What the recovered Cohort 3 donors had was two negative PCRs, clearance, or symptom resolution.

V usage is TRBV11-2 and J usage is TRBJ2-7; D possibly corresponds to TRBD1 (5 bases). Sequenced: PBMCs or T cells enriched from blood (not recorded which). The origin of this receptor is a man in his 60s who had recovered from COVID-19. CDR3 loop: CASSSGQGGTYEQYF. CDR3 DNA: TGTGCCAGCAGCTCCGGCCAGGGCGGTACCTACGAGCAGTACTTC.